This record looks at one TCR beta chain sequence and its context. Sequencing used immunoSEQ multiplex PCR; TCRdb keeps in-frame clones, though not all of them. Here the sample spans under 250,000 clones, roughly 85% being singletons. This sample is drawn from a study of cytomegalovirus exposure and HLA in healthy donors. CDR1 is SGHDT, CDR2 YYEEEE, per germline. The V end was cut by 3 bases, the J end by 7 bases, with 20 bases between. This CDR3 is built from 15 residues. This TCR was sampled from a young woman in good health and CMV-seronegative. What was sequenced was PBMCs. This chain links TRBV5-6 with TRBJ2-7; D gene ambiguous. The CDR3 region has the DNA TGTGCCAGCAGCTCTAGGTCTCTATCCTTGGGAGAGCAGTACTTC. As protein: CASSSRSLSLGEQYF.